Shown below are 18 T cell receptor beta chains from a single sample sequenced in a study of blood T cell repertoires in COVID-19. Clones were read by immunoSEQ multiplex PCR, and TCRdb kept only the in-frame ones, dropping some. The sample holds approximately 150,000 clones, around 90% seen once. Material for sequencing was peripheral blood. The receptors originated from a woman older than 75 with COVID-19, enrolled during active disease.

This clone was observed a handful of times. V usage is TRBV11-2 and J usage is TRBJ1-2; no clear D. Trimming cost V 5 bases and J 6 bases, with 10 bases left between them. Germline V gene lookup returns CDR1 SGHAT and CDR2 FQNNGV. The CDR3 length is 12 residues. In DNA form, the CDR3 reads TGTGCCAGCAGCCTATACACAGATGGCTACACCTTC. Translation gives CASSLYTDGYTF.

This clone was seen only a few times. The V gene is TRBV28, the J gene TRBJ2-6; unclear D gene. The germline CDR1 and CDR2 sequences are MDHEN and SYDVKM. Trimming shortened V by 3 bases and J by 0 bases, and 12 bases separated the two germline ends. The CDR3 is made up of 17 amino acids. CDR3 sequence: CASSFTKFNSGANVLTF. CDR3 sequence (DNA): TGTGCCAGCAGTTTTACTAAATTCAACTCTGGGGCCAACGTCCTGACTTTC.

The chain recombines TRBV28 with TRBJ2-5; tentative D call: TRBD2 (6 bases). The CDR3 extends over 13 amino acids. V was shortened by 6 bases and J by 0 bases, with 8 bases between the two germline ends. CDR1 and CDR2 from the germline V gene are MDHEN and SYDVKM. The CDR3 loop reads CASRGTYQETQYF. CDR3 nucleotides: TGTGCCAGCAGGGGGACTTACCAAGAGACCCAGTACTTC.

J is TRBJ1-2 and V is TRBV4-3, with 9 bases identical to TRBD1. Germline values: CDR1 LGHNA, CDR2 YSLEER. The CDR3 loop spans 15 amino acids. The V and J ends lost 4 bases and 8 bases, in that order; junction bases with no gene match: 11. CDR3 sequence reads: CASSREPRDREGYTF. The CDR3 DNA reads TGCGCCAGCAGCCGCGAGCCCCGGGACAGGGAAGGCTACACCTTC.

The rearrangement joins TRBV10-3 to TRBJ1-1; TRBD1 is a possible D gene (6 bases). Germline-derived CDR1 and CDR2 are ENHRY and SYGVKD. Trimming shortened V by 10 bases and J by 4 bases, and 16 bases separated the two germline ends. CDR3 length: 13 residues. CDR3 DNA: TGTGCCACAACCCCAGGGGTTTCCACTGAAGCTTTCTTT. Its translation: CATTPGVSTEAFF.

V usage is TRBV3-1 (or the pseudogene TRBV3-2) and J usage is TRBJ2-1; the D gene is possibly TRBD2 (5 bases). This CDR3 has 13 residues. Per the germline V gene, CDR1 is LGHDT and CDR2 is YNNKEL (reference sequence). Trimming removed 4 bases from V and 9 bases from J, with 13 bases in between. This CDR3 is CASSPSASSEQFF. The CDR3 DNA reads TGTGCCAGCAGCCCAAGTGCTAGCAGTGAGCAGTTCTTC.

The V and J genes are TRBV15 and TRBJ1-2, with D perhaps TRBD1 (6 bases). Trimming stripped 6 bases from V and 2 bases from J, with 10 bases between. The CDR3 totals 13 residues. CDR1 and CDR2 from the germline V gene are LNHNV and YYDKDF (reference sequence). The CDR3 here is CATSLDSNYGYTF. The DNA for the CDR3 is TGTGCCACCAGTCTGGACAGCAACTATGGCTACACCTTC.

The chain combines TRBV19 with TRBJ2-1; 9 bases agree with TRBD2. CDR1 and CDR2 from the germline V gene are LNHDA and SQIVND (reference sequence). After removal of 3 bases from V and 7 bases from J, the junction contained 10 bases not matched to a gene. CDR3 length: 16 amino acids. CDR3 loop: CASSIKVAGVVNEQFF. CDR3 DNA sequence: TGTGCCAGTAGTATTAAGGTAGCGGGAGTGGTAAATGAGCAGTTCTTC.

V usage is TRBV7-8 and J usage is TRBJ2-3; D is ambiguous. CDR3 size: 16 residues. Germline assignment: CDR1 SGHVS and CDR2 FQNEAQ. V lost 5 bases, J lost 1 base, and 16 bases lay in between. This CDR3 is CASSRPQATRTDTQYF. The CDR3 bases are TGTGCCAGCAGCCGTCCTCAGGCTACACGCACAGATACGCAGTATTTT.

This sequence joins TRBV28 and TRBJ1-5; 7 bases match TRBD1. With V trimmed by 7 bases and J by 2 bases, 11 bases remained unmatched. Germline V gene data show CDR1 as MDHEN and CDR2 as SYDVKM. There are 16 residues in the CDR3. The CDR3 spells CASNSPTGLGNQPQHF. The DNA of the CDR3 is TGTGCCAGCAACTCACCGACAGGGCTGGGCAATCAGCCCCAGCATTTT.

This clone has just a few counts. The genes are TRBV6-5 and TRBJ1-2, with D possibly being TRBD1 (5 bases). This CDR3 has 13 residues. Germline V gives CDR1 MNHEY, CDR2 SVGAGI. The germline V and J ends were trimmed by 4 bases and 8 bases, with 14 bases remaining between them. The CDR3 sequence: CASSSKGLFGYTF. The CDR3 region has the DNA TGTGCCAGCAGTTCAAAGGGGTTATTCGGCTACACCTTC.

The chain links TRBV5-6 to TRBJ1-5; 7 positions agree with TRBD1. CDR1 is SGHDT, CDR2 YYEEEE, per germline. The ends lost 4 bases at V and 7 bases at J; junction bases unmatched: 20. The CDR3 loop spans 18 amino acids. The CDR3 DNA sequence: TGTGCCAGCAGCCTGTTCGAGATCAGGGGGACCTCCAAGCAGCCCCAGCATTTT. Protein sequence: CASSLFEIRGTSKQPQHF.

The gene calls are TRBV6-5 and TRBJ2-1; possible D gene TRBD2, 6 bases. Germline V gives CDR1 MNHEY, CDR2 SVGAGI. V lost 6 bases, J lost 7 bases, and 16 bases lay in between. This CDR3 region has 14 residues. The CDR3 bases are TGTGCCAGCAGGATGGGGGACTTTCCAAATGAGCAGTTCTTC. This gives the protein CASRMGDFPNEQFF.

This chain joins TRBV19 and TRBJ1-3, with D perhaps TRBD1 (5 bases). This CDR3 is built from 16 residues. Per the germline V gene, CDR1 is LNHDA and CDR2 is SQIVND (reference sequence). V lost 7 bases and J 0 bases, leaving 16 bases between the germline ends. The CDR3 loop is CASKVGHFSSGNTIYF. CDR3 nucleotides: TGTGCCAGTAAAGTTGGACACTTTAGCTCTGGAAACACCATATATTTT.

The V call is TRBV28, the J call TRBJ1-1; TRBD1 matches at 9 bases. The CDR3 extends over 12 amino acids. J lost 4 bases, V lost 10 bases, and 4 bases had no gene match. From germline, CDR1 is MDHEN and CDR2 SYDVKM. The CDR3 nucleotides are TGTGCCACTTTGACAGGGGGCACTGAAGCTTTCTTT. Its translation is CATLTGGTEAFF.

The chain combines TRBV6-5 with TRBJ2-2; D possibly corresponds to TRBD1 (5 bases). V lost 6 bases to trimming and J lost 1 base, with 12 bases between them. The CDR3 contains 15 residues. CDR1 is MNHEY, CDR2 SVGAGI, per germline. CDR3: CASRLDRENTGELFF. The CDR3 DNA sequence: TGTGCCAGCAGATTAGACAGAGAGAACACCGGGGAGCTGTTTTTT.

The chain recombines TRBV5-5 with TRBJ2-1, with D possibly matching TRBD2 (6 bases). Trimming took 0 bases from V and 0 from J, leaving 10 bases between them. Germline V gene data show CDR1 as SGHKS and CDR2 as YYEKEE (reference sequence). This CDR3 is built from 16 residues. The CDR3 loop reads CASSLVAGSSYNEQFF. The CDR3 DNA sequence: TGTGCCAGCAGCTTGGTGGCGGGGAGCTCCTACAATGAGCAGTTCTTC.

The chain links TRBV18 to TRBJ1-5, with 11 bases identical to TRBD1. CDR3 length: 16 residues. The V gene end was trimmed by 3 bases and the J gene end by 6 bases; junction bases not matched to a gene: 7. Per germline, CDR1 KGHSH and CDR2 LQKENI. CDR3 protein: CASSPRGQGVTQPQHF. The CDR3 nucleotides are TGTGCCAGCTCACCCAGGGGACAGGGGGTTACTCAGCCCCAGCATTTT.